This T cell receptor (beta chain) derives from a study of blood T cell repertoires in COVID-19. Across the study: Spain, Italy and the United States supplied samples that represented acute and convalescent COVID-19. In each case, the material was cDNA or gDNA derived from T cells, B-cell-depleted T cells, or PBMCs.

Per the original data handling: Reference gene primer amplification in the assay estimated nucleated cell counts. Sequencing used immunoSEQ multiplex PCR; TCRdb keeps in-frame clones, though not all of them. V, J and clone size derive from that table, while D and trimming were established from the DNA sequence. The sample lists 240,000 or so clones, approximately 82% occurring once. This sequence was found in a woman aged 80 or over with acute or convalescent COVID-19. Input material: peripheral blood.

The CDR3 here is CASNFDRASYNEQFF. For the CDR3, the DNA is TGTGCCAGCAACTTCGACAGGGCAAGCTACAATGAGCAGTTCTTC. The V gene is TRBV2, the J gene TRBJ2-1, with 7 bases lining up with TRBD1. The CDR3 has 15 amino acids. From germline, CDR1 is SNHLY and CDR2 FYNNEI. V trimming: 7 bases; J trimming: 3 bases; junction bases outside the gene matches: 9.